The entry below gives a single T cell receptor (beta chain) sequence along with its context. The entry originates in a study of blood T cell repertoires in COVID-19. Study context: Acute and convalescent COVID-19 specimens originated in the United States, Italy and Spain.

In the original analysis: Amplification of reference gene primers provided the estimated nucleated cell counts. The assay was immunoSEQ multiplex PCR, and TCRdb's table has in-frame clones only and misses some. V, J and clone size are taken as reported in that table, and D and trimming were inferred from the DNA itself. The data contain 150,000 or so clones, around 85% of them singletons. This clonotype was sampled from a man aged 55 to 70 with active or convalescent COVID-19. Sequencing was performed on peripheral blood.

CDR3 residues: CASSLMAGGPLNEQFF. CDR3 coding DNA: TGCGCCAGCAGCTTGATGGCGGGAGGGCCTCTCAATGAGCAGTTCTTC. The V and J genes are TRBV5-1 and TRBJ2-1; 9 bases map to TRBD2. The CDR3 sequence is 16 residues long. V gave up 1 base and J gave up 6 bases; unmatched junction bases: 8. Germline V gives CDR1 SGHRS, CDR2 YFSETQ.